This T cell receptor beta chain comes out of a study of blood T cell repertoires in COVID-19. Germline CDR1 MNHEY, CDR2 SVGEGT. The CDR3 is 15 residues long. The ends were cut back, 4 bases at V and 0 bases at J, with 10 bases in the middle. Study processing details: Researchers report that nucleated cell counts were estimated from reference gene primer amplification. This table comes from immunoSEQ multiplex PCR, and its TCRdb copy is limited to in-frame clones, with some not included. V, J and clone size are those of that table, while D and trimming were read from the DNA. Altogether approximately 250,000 clones are present, roughly 85% being singletons, with the ten largest covering 4% to 6%.

Sequenced input: peripheral blood. The chain recombines TRBV6-2 or TRBV6-3 with TRBJ2-4; D is unresolved. The TCR sequence derives from a man aged 50 to 60 with COVID-19, enrolled during active disease. The CDR3 protein is CASSSDSLAKNIQYF. The DNA of the CDR3 is TGTGCCAGCAGTTCTGATAGTTTAGCCAAAAACATTCAGTACTTC.